The 14 T cell receptor beta chains below all came from one sample that was sequenced in a study of blood T cell repertoires in COVID-19. Using immunoSEQ multiplex PCR, the repertoire was profiled, and TCRdb retains in-frame clones only, with some absent. The data hold over 200,000 clones, with roughly 77% observed a single time. The source material was PBMCs or T cells enriched from blood (not recorded which). These receptors were taken from a man aged 35 to 55 who had recovered from COVID-19.

The CDR3: CASVGESGQLANYGYTF. DNA for the CDR3: TGTGCCAGCGTAGGAGAATCGGGACAGCTAGCTAACTATGGCTACACCTTC. This chain uses TRBV28 with TRBJ1-2; 7 positions agree with TRBD1. The CDR3 covers 17 residues. CDR1 is MDHEN and CDR2 is SYDVKM in the germline V gene. V lost 8 bases and J lost 0; bases outside the gene matches: 15.

V is TRBV5-1 and J is TRBJ1-3; 12 bases map to TRBD1. This CDR3 is 19 amino acids long. With 0 bases clipped from V and 1 base from J, the junction kept 8 bases outside the gene matches. Looked up from germline, CDR1 is SGHRS and CDR2 is YFSETQ. This chain's CDR3 is CASSLDPRDRGRSGNTIYF. Written as DNA, the CDR3 is TGCGCCAGCAGCTTGGATCCCCGGGACAGGGGGCGGTCTGGAAACACCATATATTTT.

V is TRBV3-1 (or the pseudogene TRBV3-2) and J is TRBJ1-2; TRBD1 matches at 8 bases. With 5 bases clipped from V and 4 bases from J, the junction kept 6 bases outside the gene matches. CDR1 is LGHDT, CDR2 YNNKEL, per germline (reference sequence). There are 14 residues in the CDR3. CDR3 sequence (DNA): TGTGCCAGCAGCTCCCGGACAGGGCGCTATGGCTACACCTTC. Residues: CASSSRTGRYGYTF.

With respect to this clone: The junction departs from germline at one end; a sequencing error may be responsible. The rearrangement uses TRBV5-1 and TRBJ2-3; 8 nucleotides agree with TRBD2. CDR3 length: 12 residues. The V gene's germline CDR1 is SGHRS and CDR2 YFSETQ. The CDR3 loop is CASSPGGAAVNF. For the CDR3, the DNA is TGCGCCAGCAGCCCCGGGGGGGCCGCCGTGAATTTT.

The chain joins TRBV9 to TRBJ1-2, with D perhaps TRBD1 (5 bases). The CDR3 consists of 15 residues. The V gene lost 3 bases and the J gene lost 4 bases, with 16 bases spanning the gap. From germline, CDR1 is SGDLS and CDR2 YYNGEE. The CDR3 loop reads CASSGYETARYGYTF. Written as DNA, the CDR3 is TGTGCCAGCAGCGGATACGAGACAGCGCGCTATGGCTACACCTTC.

The V gene is TRBV1, the J gene TRBJ1-1. TRBV1 is tagged as a pseudogene. The CDR3 consists of 13 residues. Written as DNA, the CDR3 is TGCACCAGCAGCCAAGGAGAATACACTGAAGCTTTCTTT. Its translation is CTSSQGEYTEAFF.

The rearrangement uses TRBV7-3 and TRBJ2-3, with 7 bases matching TRBD1. Germline-derived CDR1 and CDR2 are SGHTA and FQGTGA. V lost 5 bases, J lost 3 bases, and 8 bases stayed unmatched. CDR3 size: 15 residues. The CDR3 nucleotides read TGTGCCAGCAGCCTCACAGGGGCGAGGACAGATACGCAGTATTTT. Translated, it gives CASSLTGARTDTQYF.

J is TRBJ1-5 and V is TRBV18, with unresolved D. Germline assignment: CDR1 KGHSH and CDR2 LQKENI. The ends were cut back, 4 bases at V and 7 bases at J, with 14 bases in the middle. The CDR3 has 14 residues. CDR3 in amino acids: CASSLSLTGQPQHF. In DNA form, the CDR3 reads TGTGCCAGCTCACTATCTTTAACGGGGCAGCCCCAGCATTTT.

V is TRBV18 and J is TRBJ2-7; TRBD1 matches 8 bases. V lost 1 base to trimming and J lost 3 bases; unmatched junction nucleotides: 5. Germline V lookup: CDR1 KGHSH, CDR2 LQKENI. The CDR3 has 15 amino acids. CDR3: CASSPLRGQGYEQYF. DNA of the CDR3: TGTGCCAGCTCACCACTTCGCGGACAGGGCTACGAGCAGTACTTC.

This clone was recorded once. As DNA, the CDR3 is TGTGCCAGCACCGGCAGACTCGGCTACACCTTC. It translates to CASTGRLGYTF. V gene TRBV2 combines with J gene TRBJ1-2; no firm D call. Germline loops: CDR1 SNHLY, CDR2 FYNNEI. There are 11 residues in the CDR3. Between the trimmed V and J ends, which lost 7 bases and 8 bases, there was a span of 11 bases.

J is TRBJ2-7 and V is TRBV10-3; 9 nucleotides match TRBD1. The CDR3 extends over 14 amino acids. Germline trimming cut 2 bases from V and 3 bases from J; bases unmatched to any gene: 2. CDR1 and CDR2 from the germline V gene are ENHRY and SYGVKD. The CDR3 region has the DNA TGTGCCATCAGTGAGGGACAGGGGTTCTACGAGCAGTACTTC. Protein sequence: CAISEGQGFYEQYF.

The rearrangement uses TRBV7-9 and TRBJ2-1, with no clear D. Germline V gene data show CDR1 as SEHNR and CDR2 as FQNEAQ (reference sequence). V was trimmed by 1 base and J by 0 bases, leaving 10 bases between them. The CDR3 is 16 residues long. Written as DNA, the CDR3 is TGTGCCAGCAGCTTAGGTAGCAGTTCCTCCTACAATGAGCAGTTCTTC. As protein: CASSLGSSSSYNEQFF.

This clone has a count of ten or more. The chain links TRBV4-2 to TRBJ2-1; D may be TRBD2 (5 bases). CDR3 length: 12 residues. Trimming stripped 0 bases from V and 15 bases from J, with 12 bases between. Germline CDR1 reads LGHNA; CDR2 reads YNFKEQ. The CDR3 reads CASSQDGGWVFF. The CDR3 region has the DNA TGTGCCAGCAGCCAAGACGGCGGGTGGGTGTTCTTC.

V is TRBV30 and J is TRBJ1-5; the D gene is possibly TRBD1 (6 bases). CDR1 and CDR2 (germline): GTSNPN, SVGIG (reference sequence). The CDR3 runs 15 residues. V lost 0 bases and J 8 bases, leaving 17 bases between the germline ends. The CDR3 sequence is CAWSVRGATTKPQHF. In DNA form, the CDR3 reads TGTGCCTGGAGTGTACGGGGGGCCACCACCAAGCCCCAGCATTTT.